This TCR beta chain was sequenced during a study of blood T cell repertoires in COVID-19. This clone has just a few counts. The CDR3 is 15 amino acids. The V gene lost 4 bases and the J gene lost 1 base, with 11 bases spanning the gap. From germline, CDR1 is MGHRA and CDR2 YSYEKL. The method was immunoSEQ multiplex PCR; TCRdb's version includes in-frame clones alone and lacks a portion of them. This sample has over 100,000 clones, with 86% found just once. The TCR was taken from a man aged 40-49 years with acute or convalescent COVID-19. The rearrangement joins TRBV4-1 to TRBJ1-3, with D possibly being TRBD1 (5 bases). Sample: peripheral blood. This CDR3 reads CASSPRDSSGNTIYF. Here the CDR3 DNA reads TGCGCCAGCAGCCCACGAGACAGTTCTGGAAACACCATATATTTT.